This TCR beta chain comes out of a study of identical twins. Points from the study as a whole: Twins' excess sharing was less marked for out-of-frame beta sequences. Findings depended on cross-sectional statistics rather than tracking the same donors.

This CDR3 region has 13 residues. The germline V gene encodes CDR1 MDHEN and CDR2 SYDVKM. The V and J ends lost 4 bases and 5 bases respectively, with 11 bases between them. This clonotype was seen at least ten times. Its antigen is not identified. It was template switching that added a universal primer site, and there were unique molecular identifiers on the cDNA. TCRdb re-called the 5' RACE reads with MiXCR, one entry per CDR3 protein. The sample has approximately 590,000 distinct CDR3 sequences, nearly 10% seen once. The same data also contributed to another study, on yellow fever vaccine responses in identical twins. From that report: As reported, the vaccine T cell response of twins seemed partly convergent and partly personalized.

This sequence was found in a woman between 18 and 29 years old in good health. Sequencing was done on a sample of PBMCs. The rearrangement joins TRBV28 to TRBJ2-5, with a weak D call TRBD2 (6 bases). Here the CDR3 DNA reads TGTGCCAGCAGTTCTAGCGAATTGGAGACCCAGTACTTC. Translating it yields CASSSSELETQYF.